Presented here are 13 T cell receptor beta chains from one specimen sequenced in a study of CD8 T cells in ankylosing spondylitis. One entry per CDR3 protein, called by TCRdb with MiXCR from the 5' RACE reads. The sample gives under 150,000 distinct CDR3 sequences, around 13% of which show up once; roughly 3% is in the top ten. Specimen: blood, either unsorted or a sorted T cell fraction (not recorded which). These receptors all stem from a female donor with ankylosing spondylitis or in good health (not recorded which).

This clonotype was observed at least ten times. V and J are TRBV30 and TRBJ2-2; D is unresolved. The CDR3 has 11 amino acids. V gave up 7 bases and J gave up 2 bases, with 5 bases separating them. Germline V gene lookup returns CDR1 GTSNPN and CDR2 SVGIG (reference sequence). CDR3 protein: CASRNTGELFF. As DNA, the CDR3 is TGTGCCTCCAGAAACACCGGGGAGCTGTTTTTT.

This clonotype was detected many times. The chain has TRBV5-1 and TRBJ1-2; 9 bases line up with TRBD1. Losses at the gene ends were 3 bases for V and 8 bases for J; bases not matched to a gene: 2. Germline loops: CDR1 SGHRS, CDR2 YFSETQ. The CDR3 totals 12 residues. CDR3 bases: TGCGCCAGCAGCTGGGACAGGGTAGGCTACACCTTC. Translating it yields CASSWDRVGYTF.

There are many counts of this clonotype. The J gene is TRBJ2-5, the V gene TRBV15; D possibly corresponds to TRBD1 (5 bases). Trimming stripped 3 bases from V and 3 bases from J, with 11 bases between. The germline V gene has CDR1 LNHNV and CDR2 YYDKDF (reference sequence). The CDR3 loop spans 14 amino acids. The CDR3 is CATSSRDSKETQYF. The CDR3 bases are TGTGCCACCAGCAGCCGAGACAGTAAAGAGACCCAGTACTTC.

This clonotype was detected ten times or more. The chain couples TRBV29-1 to TRBJ1-3, with D perhaps matching TRBD1 (5 bases). The CDR3 totals 13 residues. Germline values: CDR1 SQVTM, CDR2 ANQGSEA. The V gene lost 3 bases and the J gene lost 4 bases, with 10 bases spanning the gap. The CDR3: CSVEAGTGNTIYF. CDR3 in DNA: TGCAGCGTTGAGGCGGGGACGGGAAACACCATATATTTT.

This clonotype was recorded many times. V and J are TRBV6-1 and TRBJ2-3; TRBD2 matches 11 bases. The germline V gene has CDR1 MNHNS and CDR2 SASEGT. V dropped 6 bases and J dropped 5; count of bases not matched to a gene: 7. The CDR3 covers 15 residues. This CDR3 reads CASSDSGGAVDTQYF. The CDR3 bases are TGTGCCAGCAGCGATAGCGGGGGGGCCGTAGATACGCAGTATTTT.

This clonotype has at least ten counts. The chain employs TRBV24-1 and TRBJ2-7, with a tentative D call TRBD1 (6 bases). Germline V CDR1 and CDR2: KGHDR, SFDVKD. The V and J ends lost 3 bases and 6 bases respectively, with 29 bases between them. There are 19 residues in the CDR3. For the CDR3, the DNA is TGTGCCACCAGTGATCAACCACACAGGGTTCCGGATCGGGCTGTCGAGCAGTACTTC. This translates into CATSDQPHRVPDRAVEQYF.

The genes are TRBV5-1 and TRBJ2-7; the match to TRBD1 covers 7 bases. Germline CDR1 reads SGHRS; CDR2 reads YFSETQ. Germline trimming cut 0 bases from V and 2 bases from J; bases unmatched to any gene: 2. The CDR3 runs to 14 residues. CDR3 in DNA: TGCGCCAGCAGCTTGGGAGGACAGGCCTACGAGCAGTACTTC. Encoded protein: CASSLGGQAYEQYF.

This clonotype was recorded at least ten times. A junction end diverges from the germline sequence, so it may reflect a read error. This chain links TRBV20-1 with TRBJ1-1, with 8 bases identical to TRBD1. Germline values: CDR1 DFQATT, CDR2 SNEGSKA (reference sequence). The CDR3 length is 12 residues. CDR3 region: CSARQGNAEAFF. The DNA for the CDR3 is TGCAGTGCTCGACAGGGGAACGCTGAAGCTTTCTTT.

This clonotype appeared a few times. V gene TRBV3-1 combines with J gene TRBJ2-7; the D is unclear. This CDR3 comprises 12 residues. Germline loops: CDR1 LGHDT, CDR2 YNNKEL (reference sequence). V dropped 4 bases and J dropped 6 bases, with 10 bases sitting between them. CDR3 protein: CASSPTPFEQYF. The DNA for the CDR3 is TGTGCCAGCAGCCCCACGCCCTTCGAGCAGTACTTC.

This clonotype was counted a single time. This chain joins TRBV20-1 and TRBJ2-1, with D possibly TRBD1 on 5 matching bases. The CDR3 runs to 15 residues. Germline CDR1 is DFQATT and CDR2 is SNEGSKA (reference sequence). The V gene lost 5 bases and the J gene lost 12 bases, with 26 bases spanning the gap. CDR3 protein: CSAYVLGFPWGAQFF. The CDR3 nucleotides read TGCAGTGCTTACGTACTCGGTTTCCCCTGGGGCGCGCAGTTCTTC.

This clonotype was seen ten or more times. The V and J genes are TRBV7-2 and TRBJ1-2; D is unclear. The V gene lost 1 base and the J gene lost 2 bases, with 11 bases spanning the gap. This CDR3 region has 15 residues. The V gene's germline CDR1 is SGHTA and CDR2 FQGNSA. CDR3 nucleotides: TGTGCCAGCAGCTTAGTTTTACACAGCAACTATGGCTACACCTTC. This sequence encodes CASSLVLHSNYGYTF.

This clonotype was detected ten times or more. The chain employs TRBV7-2 and TRBJ2-2, with 10 nucleotides matching TRBD2. V shed 10 bases, J shed 1 base, and the junction held 6 bases outside the gene matches. Germline-derived CDR1 and CDR2 are SGHTA and FQGNSA. The CDR3 is 15 residues long. In nucleotides, the CDR3 is TGTGCCATCGGTACTAGCGGGGTGAACACCGGGGAGCTGTTTTTT. This translates into CAIGTSGVNTGELFF.

This clonotype was counted ten times or more. This chain joins TRBV12-5 and TRBJ1-4; D might be TRBD1 (6 bases). The CDR3 is made up of 15 amino acids. Germline loops: CDR1 LGHNT, CDR2 FRNRAP. The V and J ends lost 5 bases and 5 bases respectively, with 15 bases between them. DNA for the CDR3: TGTGCTAGTGGTGATGGGGGCCGCTTGAATGAAAAACTGTTTTTT. Translated, it gives CASGDGGRLNEKLFF.